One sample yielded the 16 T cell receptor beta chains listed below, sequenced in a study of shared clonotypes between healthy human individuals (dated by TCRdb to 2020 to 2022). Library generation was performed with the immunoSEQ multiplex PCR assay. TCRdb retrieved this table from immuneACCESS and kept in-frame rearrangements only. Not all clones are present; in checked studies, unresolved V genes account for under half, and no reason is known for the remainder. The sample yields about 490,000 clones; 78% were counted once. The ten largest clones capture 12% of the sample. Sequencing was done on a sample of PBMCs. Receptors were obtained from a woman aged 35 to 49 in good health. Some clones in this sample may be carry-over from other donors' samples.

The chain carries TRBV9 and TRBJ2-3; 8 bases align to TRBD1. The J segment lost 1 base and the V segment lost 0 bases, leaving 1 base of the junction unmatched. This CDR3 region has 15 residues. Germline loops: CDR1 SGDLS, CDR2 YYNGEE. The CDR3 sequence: CASSVEGQGTDTQYF. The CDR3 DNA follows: TGTGCCAGCAGCGTAGAGGGACAGGGCACAGATACGCAGTATTTT.

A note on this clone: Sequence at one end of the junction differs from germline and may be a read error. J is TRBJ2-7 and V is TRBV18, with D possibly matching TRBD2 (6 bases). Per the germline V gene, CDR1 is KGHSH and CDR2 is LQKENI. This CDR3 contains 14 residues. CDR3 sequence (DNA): TGTGCCAGCTCACCAATCTCGGGGGTCTACGGGCAGTACTTC. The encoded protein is CASSPISGVYGQYF.

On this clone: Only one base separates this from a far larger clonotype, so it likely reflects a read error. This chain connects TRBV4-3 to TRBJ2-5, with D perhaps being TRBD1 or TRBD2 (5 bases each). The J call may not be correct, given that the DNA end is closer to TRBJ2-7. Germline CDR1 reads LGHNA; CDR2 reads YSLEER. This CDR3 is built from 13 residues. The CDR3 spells CASRGDLNSEQYF. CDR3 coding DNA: TGCGCCAGCAGAGGGGACCTCAATTCCGAGCAGTACTTC.

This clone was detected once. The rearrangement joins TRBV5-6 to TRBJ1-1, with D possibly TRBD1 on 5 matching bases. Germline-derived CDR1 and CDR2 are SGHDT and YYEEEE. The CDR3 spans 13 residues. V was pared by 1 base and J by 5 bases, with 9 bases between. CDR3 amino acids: CASSLPWGTEAFF. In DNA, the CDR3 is TGTGCCAGCAGCTTGCCCTGGGGGACTGAAGCTTTCTTT.

CDR3: CATSRDRNGRTDTQYF. CDR3 DNA sequence: TGTGCCACCAGCAGAGATCGAAACGGGCGCACAGATACGCAGTATTTT. The chain links TRBV15 to TRBJ2-3; D not certain. CDR3 size: 16 residues. The germline gives CDR1 LNHNV, CDR2 YYDKDF (reference sequence). Trimming cost V 0 bases and J 1 base, with 11 bases left between them.

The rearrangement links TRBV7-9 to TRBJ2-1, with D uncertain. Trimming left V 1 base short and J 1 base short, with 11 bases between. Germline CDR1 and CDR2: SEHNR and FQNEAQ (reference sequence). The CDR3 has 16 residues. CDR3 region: CASSLVSTVSYNEQFF. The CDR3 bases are TGTGCCAGCAGCTTAGTTAGTACGGTTTCCTACAATGAGCAGTTCTTC.

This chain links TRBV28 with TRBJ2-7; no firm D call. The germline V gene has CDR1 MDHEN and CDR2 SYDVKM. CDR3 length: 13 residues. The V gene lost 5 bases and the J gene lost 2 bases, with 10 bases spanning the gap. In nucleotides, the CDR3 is TGTGCCAGCAGTCGACCAAACCCCTACGAGCAGTACTTC. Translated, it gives CASSRPNPYEQYF.

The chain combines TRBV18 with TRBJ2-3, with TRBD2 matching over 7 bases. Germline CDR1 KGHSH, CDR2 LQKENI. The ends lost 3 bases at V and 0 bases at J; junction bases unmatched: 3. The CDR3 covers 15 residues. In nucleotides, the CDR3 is TGTGCCAGCTCACCCACTAGCGAGAGCACAGATACGCAGTATTTT. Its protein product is CASSPTSESTDTQYF.

The CDR3: CASRAPGRGAYEQYF. The DNA for the CDR3 is TGTGCCAGCAGAGCCCCAGGGAGGGGTGCCTACGAGCAGTACTTC. The chain carries TRBV2 and TRBJ2-7; TRBD2 matches at 7 bases. Germline-derived CDR1 and CDR2 are SNHLY and FYNNEI. The CDR3 contains 15 residues. Trimming removed 6 bases from V and 2 bases from J; junction bases left unmatched: 10.

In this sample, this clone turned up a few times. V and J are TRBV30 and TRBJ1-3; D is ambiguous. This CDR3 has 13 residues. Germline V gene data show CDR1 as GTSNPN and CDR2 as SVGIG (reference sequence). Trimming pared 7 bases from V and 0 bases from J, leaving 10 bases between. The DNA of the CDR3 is TGTGCCTTGGGGATGTACTCTGGAAACACCATATATTTT. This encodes CALGMYSGNTIYF.

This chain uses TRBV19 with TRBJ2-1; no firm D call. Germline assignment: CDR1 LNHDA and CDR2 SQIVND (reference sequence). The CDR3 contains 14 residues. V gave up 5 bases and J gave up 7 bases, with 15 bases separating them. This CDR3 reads CASSVPGLRNEQFF. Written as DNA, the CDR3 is TGTGCCAGTAGTGTCCCCGGGCTAAGGAATGAGCAGTTCTTC.

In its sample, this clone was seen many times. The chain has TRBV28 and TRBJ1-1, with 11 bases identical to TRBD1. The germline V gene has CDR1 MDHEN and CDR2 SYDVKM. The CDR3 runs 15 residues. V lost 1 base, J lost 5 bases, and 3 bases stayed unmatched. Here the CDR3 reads CASSLLGQGVTEAFF. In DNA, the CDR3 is TGTGCCAGCAGTTTATTGGGACAGGGGGTGACTGAAGCTTTCTTT.

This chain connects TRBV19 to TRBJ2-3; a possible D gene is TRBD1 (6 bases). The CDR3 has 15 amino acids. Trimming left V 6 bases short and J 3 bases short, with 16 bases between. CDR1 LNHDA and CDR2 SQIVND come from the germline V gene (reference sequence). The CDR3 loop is CASSPEGVRTDTQYF. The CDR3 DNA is TGTGCCAGTAGCCCAGAGGGGGTGCGTACAGATACGCAGTATTTT.

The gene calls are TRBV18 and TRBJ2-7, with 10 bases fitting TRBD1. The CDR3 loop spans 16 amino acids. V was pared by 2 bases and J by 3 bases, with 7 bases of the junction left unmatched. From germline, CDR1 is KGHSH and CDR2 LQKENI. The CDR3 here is CASSPYRDRGLYEQYF. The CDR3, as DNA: TGTGCCAGCTCACCATACCGGGACAGGGGCCTCTACGAGCAGTACTTC.

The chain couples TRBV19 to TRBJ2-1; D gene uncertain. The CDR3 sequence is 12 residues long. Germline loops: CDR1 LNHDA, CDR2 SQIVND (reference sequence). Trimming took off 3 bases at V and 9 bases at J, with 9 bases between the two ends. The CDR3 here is CASSILASEQFF. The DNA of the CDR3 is TGTGCCAGTAGTATCTTAGCTAGTGAGCAGTTCTTC.

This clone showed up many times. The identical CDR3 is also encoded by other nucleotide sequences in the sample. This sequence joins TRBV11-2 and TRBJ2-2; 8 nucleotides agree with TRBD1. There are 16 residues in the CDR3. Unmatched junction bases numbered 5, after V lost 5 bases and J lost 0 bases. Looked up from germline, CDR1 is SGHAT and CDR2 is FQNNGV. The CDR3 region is CASSTGQGTNTGELFF. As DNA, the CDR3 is TGTGCCAGCAGCACAGGACAGGGAACGAACACCGGGGAGCTGTTTTTT.